This T cell receptor beta chain was observed in a study of regulatory T cells in long-lasting Graves disease. Through Arm-PCR of CDR3 regions and iRepertoire HTBI primers, TCR beta libraries were built. One entry per CDR3 protein results from TCRdb running MiXCR on the multiplex PCR reads. The data show some 470,000 distinct CDR3 sequences, with 20% to 25% seen just once and approximately 6.4% held by the top ten. The V gene lost 3 bases and the J gene lost 1 base, with 7 bases spanning the gap. Germline V gene lookup returns CDR1 MDHEN and CDR2 SYDVKM. The CDR3 has 14 amino acids. Time point noted: persistent/refractory GD, antithyroid drugs over 5 years with positive TRAb. The TCR library was prepared using RNA isolated from PBMCs. There are a few counts of this clonotype.

This TCR derives from a female donor with Graves disease. The rearrangement links TRBV28 to TRBJ1-3, with D hard to call. Sequenced here: peripheral blood mononuclear cells (PBMCs), sampled when the disease was refractory, from a patient treated with antithyroid drugs. CDR3 nucleotides: TGTGCCAGCAGTTTGAGTGTGTCTGGAAACACCATATATTTT. This sequence encodes CASSLSVSGNTIYF.